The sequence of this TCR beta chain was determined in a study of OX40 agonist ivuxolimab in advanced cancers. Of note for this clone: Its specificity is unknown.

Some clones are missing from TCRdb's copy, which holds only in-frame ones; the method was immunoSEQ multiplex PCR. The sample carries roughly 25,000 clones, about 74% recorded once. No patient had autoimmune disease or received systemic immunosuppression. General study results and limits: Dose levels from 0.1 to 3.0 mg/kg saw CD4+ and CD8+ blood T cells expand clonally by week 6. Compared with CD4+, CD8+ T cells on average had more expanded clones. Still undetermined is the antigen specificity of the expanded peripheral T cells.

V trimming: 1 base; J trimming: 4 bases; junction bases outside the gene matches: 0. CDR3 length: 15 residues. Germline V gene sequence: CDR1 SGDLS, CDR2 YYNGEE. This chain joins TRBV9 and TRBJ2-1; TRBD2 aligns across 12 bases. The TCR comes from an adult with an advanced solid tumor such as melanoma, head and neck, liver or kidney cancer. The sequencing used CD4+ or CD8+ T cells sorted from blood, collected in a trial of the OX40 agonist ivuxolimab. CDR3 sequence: CASSVTSGGYNEQFF. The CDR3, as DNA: TGTGCCAGCAGCGTAACTAGCGGGGGGTACAATGAGCAGTTCTTC. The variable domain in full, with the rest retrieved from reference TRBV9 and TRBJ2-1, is DSGVTQTPKHLITATGQRVTLRCSPRSGDLSVYWYQQSLDQGLQFLIQYYNGEERAKGNILERFSAQQFPDLHSELNLSSLELGDSALYFCASSVTSGGYNEQFFGPGTRLTVL.